This passage covers 31 T cell receptor beta chains from one sample sequenced in a study of neurological immune-mediated disorders. MiXCR, applied by TCRdb to the 5' RACE reads, yields one record per CDR3 protein. The profile shows 50,000 or so distinct CDR3 sequences, over 3% of them singletons. Specimen: PBMCs. These receptors came from a man in his forties with multiple sclerosis.

Ten or more counts support this clonotype. The V call is TRBV19, the J call TRBJ1-1; perhaps TRBD1 as D (5 bases). CDR3 length: 14 residues. V was pared by 6 bases and J by 5 bases, with 16 bases between. Germline V gene lookup returns CDR1 LNHDA and CDR2 SQIVND (reference sequence). The CDR3 protein is CASRSGARGTEAFF. CDR3 sequence (DNA): TGTGCCAGTAGGAGCGGGGCGCGAGGAACTGAAGCTTTCTTT.

In this sample, this clonotype turned up a few times. One junction end disagrees with the germline gene, perhaps due to a read error. The genes are TRBV5-1 and TRBJ1-5, with D perhaps matching TRBD1 (6 bases). The germline V gene has CDR1 SGHRS and CDR2 YFSETQ. The CDR3 totals 14 residues. DNA for the CDR3: TGCGCCAGCAGCCCCAGGGGAGGGAATCAGCCCCAGAATTTT. Translation gives CASSPRGGNQPQNF.

This clonotype has ten or more counts. V is TRBV5-5 and J is TRBJ1-3, with D possibly matching TRBD1 (5 bases). The CDR3 is made up of 14 amino acids. Trimming removed 4 bases from V and 7 bases from J, with 15 bases in between. Per the germline V gene, CDR1 is SGHKS and CDR2 is YYEKEE (reference sequence). The CDR3 DNA is TGTGCCAGCAGCCAGGGACCGTCTCGGAACACCATATATTTT. This translates into CASSQGPSRNTIYF.

A remark on this clonotype: One end of the junction fails to match germline, which may point to a read error. The chain links TRBV5-1 to TRBJ1-5; a weak D match, TRBD1 (5 bases). The CDR3 totals 15 residues. Looked up from germline, CDR1 is SGHRS and CDR2 is YFSETQ. The CDR3 nucleotides are TGCGCCAGTAAGATCGGGACCGACGCCGGTCAGCCCCAGAATTTT. Translating gives CASKIGTDAGQPQNF. Full variable domain (missing parts from reference TRBV5-1 and TRBJ1-5): KAGVTQTPRYLIKTRGQQVTLSCSPISGHRSVSWYQQTPGQGLQFLFEYFSETQRNKGNFPGRFSGRQFSNSRSEMNVSTLELGDSALYLCASKIGTDAGQPQNFGDGTRLSIL.

Concerning this clonotype itself: Possible read error: a much larger clone is one base away. The chain carries TRBV12-3 or TRBV12-4 and TRBJ1-2; D is unclear. The V end lost 2 bases, the J end lost 4 bases, and 8 bases lay between the germline ends. The CDR3 has 13 residues. The CDR3 nucleotides are TGTGCCAGCAGTTTACACCAGGCCTATGGCTACACCTTC. Translated, it gives CASSLHQAYGYTF.

This clonotype was counted ten times or more. This chain joins TRBV4-2 and TRBJ2-1, with 10 bases that match TRBD2. From germline, CDR1 is LGHNA and CDR2 YNFKEQ. Trimming at V came to 0 bases and at J to 8 bases, leaving 7 bases not matched to a gene. The CDR3 totals 16 residues. The CDR3 DNA reads as TGTGCCAGCAGCCAAGAGAGACTAGCGGGCTTCGATGAGCAGTTCTTC. Its translation is CASSQERLAGFDEQFF.

This clonotype was detected ten times or more. V and J are TRBV15 and TRBJ1-1; D unclear. CDR1 and CDR2 from the germline V gene are LNHNV and YYDKDF (reference sequence). V dropped 5 bases and J dropped 3 bases, with 4 bases sitting between them. The CDR3 is 11 amino acids. The CDR3 DNA follows: TGTGCCACCAGCTTGGACACTGAAGCTTTCTTT. This codes for CATSLDTEAFF.

This clonotype was picked up many times. The V and J genes are TRBV7-2 and TRBJ2-1, with D unclear. Trimming cost V 5 bases and J 10 bases, with 9 bases left between them. The CDR3 has 11 residues. Germline V CDR1 and CDR2: SGHTA, FQGNSA. The CDR3 here is CASSLQLEQFF. The CDR3 DNA sequence: TGTGCCAGCAGCCTACAGTTGGAGCAGTTCTTC. The full variable domain, with the rest looked up from reference TRBV7-2 and TRBJ2-1, is GAGVSQSPSNKVTEKGKDVELRCDPISGHTALYWYRQSLGQGLEFLIYFQGNSAPDKSGLPSDRFSAERTGGSVSTLTIQRTQQEDSAVYLCASSLQLEQFFGPGTRLTVL.

This clonotype has at least ten counts. This sequence joins TRBV3-1 and TRBJ2-5, with 8 bases matching TRBD2. The CDR3 runs to 14 residues. Trimming cost V 4 bases and J 3 bases; bases outside gene matches: 4. The V gene's germline CDR1 is LGHDT and CDR2 YNNKEL (reference sequence). CDR3 loop: CASSLTSVEETQYF. The CDR3 coding sequence is TGTGCCAGCAGCCTGACTAGCGTGGAAGAGACCCAGTACTTC.

This clonotype appeared many times. The gene calls are TRBV7-9 and TRBJ1-2; D uncertain. Trimming stripped 5 bases from V and 8 bases from J, with 12 bases between. Germline-derived CDR1 and CDR2 are SEHNR and FQNEAQ (reference sequence). The CDR3 sequence is 12 residues long. The CDR3 loop is CASSMEGRGYTF. The CDR3 DNA reads TGTGCCAGCAGCATGGAGGGCCGGGGCTACACCTTC. The complete variable domain, with remaining parts taken from reference TRBV7-9 and TRBJ1-2, reads DTGVSQNPRHKITKRGQNVTFRCDPISEHNRLYWYRQTLGQGPEFLTYFQNEAQLEKSRLLSDRFSAERPKGSFSTLEIQRTEQGDSAMYLCASSMEGRGYTFGSGTRLTVV.

This clonotype was seen at least ten times. This chain links TRBV21-1 with TRBJ2-2; the D call TRBD2 from the table was never checked on the DNA. TRBV21-1 is recorded as a pseudogene. The CDR3 length is 17 residues. CDR3 protein: CASSKRDSGGAPGELFF. In DNA form, the CDR3 reads TGTGCCAGCAGCAAAAGAGATAGCGGGGGGGCCCCCGGGGAGCTGTTTTTT.

Points on this clonotype: One base away lies a much larger clone, so this may be a sequencing read error. The chain is built from TRBV19 and TRBJ1-1; 7 nucleotides agree with TRBD1. Germline V gene lookup returns CDR1 LNHDA and CDR2 SQIVND (reference sequence). J was trimmed by 8 bases and V by 5 bases; bases with no gene match: 14. CDR3 size: 15 residues. DNA of the CDR3: TGTGCCAGTAGTGGTTTTAGGGCAGGGGGACCAGAAGCTTTCTTT. Translated: CASSGFRAGGPEAFF.

This clonotype was counted between two and nine times. V gene TRBV19 combines with J gene TRBJ1-6, with TRBD1 matching over 8 bases. CDR3 length: 15 residues. The J segment lost 5 bases and the V segment lost 7 bases, leaving 7 bases of the junction unmatched. The V gene's germline CDR1 is LNHDA and CDR2 SQIVND (reference sequence). The CDR3 sequence: CASNPDRADNSPLHF. CDR3 nucleotides: TGTGCCAGTAATCCGGACAGGGCTGATAATTCACCCCTCCACTTT.

As regards this clonotype: A much bigger clone sits one base away, suggesting this may be a read error. The chain employs TRBV27 and TRBJ2-3, with D possibly matching TRBD1 (6 bases). The CDR3 runs to 16 residues. CDR1 and CDR2 from the germline V gene are MNHEY and SMNVEV (reference sequence). V lost 2 bases, J lost 5 bases, and 17 bases lay in between. CDR3 in amino acids: CASSLVGGKGVDTQYF. Written as DNA, the CDR3 is TGTGCCAGCAGTTTAGTTGGGGGAAAGGGGGTAGATACGCAGTATTTT.

This clonotype was found many times. V usage is TRBV29-1 and J usage is TRBJ2-5, with D unresolved. Germline CDR1 SQVTM, CDR2 ANQGSEA. V dropped 5 bases and J dropped 0 bases, with 7 bases sitting between them. This CDR3 spans 12 amino acids. CDR3 coding DNA: TGCAGCGTTTCCCCGGACCAAGAGACCCAGTACTTC. Its protein product is CSVSPDQETQYF.

This clonotype has at least ten counts. The gene calls are TRBV7-9 and TRBJ2-7; D call uncertain. Per germline, CDR1 SEHNR and CDR2 FQNEAQ (reference sequence). V was clipped by 4 bases and J by 7 bases, with 17 bases between them. This CDR3 is 14 amino acids long. CDR3 loop: CASSSDNHIREQYF. The CDR3 bases are TGTGCCAGCAGCTCAGACAACCACATAAGGGAGCAGTACTTC.

This clonotype showed up many times. This sequence joins TRBV5-6 and TRBJ1-6; the D gene is possibly TRBD1 (5 bases). This CDR3 comprises 13 residues. Germline loops: CDR1 SGHDT, CDR2 YYEEEE. V was clipped by 0 bases and J by 14 bases, with 12 bases between them. The CDR3 reads CASSLGRGRTLHF. In DNA, the CDR3 is TGTGCCAGCAGCTTGGGTCGGGGGAGGACCCTCCACTTT.

The V and J genes are TRBV7-9 and TRBJ2-3; the D gene could be TRBD1 or TRBD2 (6 bases each). The CDR3 is 18 residues long. Between the trimmed V and J ends, which lost 5 bases and 2 bases, there was a span of 23 bases. CDR1 and CDR2 from the germline V gene are SEHNR and FQNEAQ (reference sequence). The CDR3 loop is CASSPGVFRGRYTDTQYF. DNA of the CDR3: TGTGCCAGCAGCCCAGGGGTGTTTCGGGGGCGGTACACAGATACGCAGTATTTT.

This clonotype showed up many times. The chain couples TRBV20-1 to TRBJ2-3; 8 bases are shared with TRBD1. CDR1 is DFQATT and CDR2 is SNEGSKA in the germline V gene (reference sequence). With 5 bases clipped from V and 6 bases from J, the junction kept 25 bases outside the gene matches. This CDR3 contains 19 residues. Here the CDR3 reads CSAASPGRGQGISLDTQYF. The CDR3 bases are TGCAGTGCTGCCAGCCCCGGCAGGGGGCAGGGGATAAGCCTTGATACGCAGTATTTT.

There are many counts of this clonotype. This sequence joins TRBV7-9 and TRBJ1-1; D is uncertain. Germline values: CDR1 SEHNR, CDR2 FQNEAQ (reference sequence). The CDR3 runs to 13 residues. V was cut by 5 bases and J by 0 bases, with 7 bases left in between. CDR3 nucleotides: TGTGCCAGCAGCCCCCCCATGAACACTGAAGCTTTCTTT. This gives the protein CASSPPMNTEAFF. Using reference TRBV7-9 and TRBJ1-1 for the parts outside the CDR3, the full variable domain is DTGVSQNPRHKITKRGQNVTFRCDPISEHNRLYWYRQTLGQGPEFLTYFQNEAQLEKSRLLSDRFSAERPKGSFSTLEIQRTEQGDSAMYLCASSPPMNTEAFFGQGTRLTVV.

This clonotype was counted at least ten times. The chain joins TRBV12-3 or TRBV12-4 to TRBJ1-1; TRBD1 agrees at 9 bases. After removal of 6 bases from V and 12 bases from J, the junction contained 11 bases not matched to a gene. The CDR3 has 13 amino acids. The CDR3 loop is CASRNQQGAETFF. CDR3 bases: TGTGCCAGCAGGAACCAACAGGGGGCTGAGACTTTCTTT.

This clonotype rates as medium-sized (0.01 to 0.1%). The chain employs TRBV6-5 and TRBJ2-3; 9 bases align to TRBD2. Germline CDR1 and CDR2: MNHEY and SVGAGI. This CDR3 has 15 amino acids. Losses at the gene ends were 6 bases for V and 5 bases for J; bases not matched to a gene: 9. This CDR3 is CASSQRGVRGDTQYF. The CDR3, as DNA: TGTGCCAGCAGCCAGCGGGGGGTCCGGGGAGATACGCAGTATTTT.

This clonotype was observed many times. This chain connects TRBV4-1 to TRBJ2-1; maybe TRBD2 (6 bases). With 3 bases removed from V and 5 bases from J, the gap between germline ends came to 20 bases. This CDR3 region has 17 residues. Looked up from germline, CDR1 is MGHRA and CDR2 is YSYEKL. CDR3 region: CASSHVLWGGEDNEQFF. Written as DNA, the CDR3 is TGCGCCAGCAGCCATGTCCTTTGGGGCGGGGAGGACAATGAGCAGTTCTTC.

Ten or more counts support this clonotype. This chain links TRBV20-1 with TRBJ1-5; 7 bases are shared with TRBD1. This CDR3 contains 13 residues. J lost 4 bases, V lost 6 bases, and 6 bases had no gene match. Germline V gives CDR1 DFQATT, CDR2 SNEGSKA (reference sequence). The CDR3 protein is CSAKGQPNQPQHF. CDR3 DNA: TGCAGTGCAAAGGGACAGCCGAATCAGCCCCAGCATTTT.

This clonotype has at least ten counts. V usage is TRBV5-1 and J usage is TRBJ1-2, with D maybe TRBD1 (5 bases). The CDR3 loop spans 14 amino acids. Deletions cut 3 bases from V and 5 bases from J, with 14 bases between. In germline, CDR1 is SGHRS, CDR2 YFSETQ. CDR3 DNA sequence: TGCGCCAGCAGCTCCGGGACGGCCCTATATGGCTACACCTTC. Translation gives CASSSGTALYGYTF.

This clonotype was seen ten or more times. The chain joins TRBV20-1 to TRBJ2-1; D possibly corresponds to TRBD2 (7 bases). The CDR3 covers 17 residues. V lost 0 bases and J lost 2, with 17 bases in between. Germline CDR1 DFQATT, CDR2 SNEGSKA (reference sequence). The CDR3 bases are TGCAGTGCTAGAGACCCGGGGGGCAGGGTCCCCTACAATGAGCAGTTCTTC. Residues: CSARDPGGRVPYNEQFF.

This clonotype has ten or more counts. The rearrangement joins TRBV4-1 to TRBJ1-4; D gene ambiguous. The CDR3 is 16 residues long. V was clipped by 4 bases and J by 0 bases, with 12 bases between them. CDR1 MGHRA and CDR2 YSYEKL come from the germline V gene. CDR3 in DNA: TGCGCCAGCAGCCCAAGGATAACCGCAACTAATGAAAAACTGTTTTTT. Translation gives CASSPRITATNEKLFF.

This clonotype was seen ten or more times. The chain carries TRBV7-9 and TRBJ2-7; no definite D call. The CDR3 runs to 11 residues. Trimming shortened V by 7 bases and J by 2 bases, and 6 bases separated the two germline ends. Germline loops: CDR1 SEHNR, CDR2 FQNEAQ (reference sequence). Here the CDR3 reads CASTTTYEQYF. The CDR3 DNA reads as TGTGCCAGCACCACGACCTACGAGCAGTACTTC.

The sample holds many counts of this clonotype. The gene calls are TRBV7-9 and TRBJ2-1; 10 bases line up with TRBD2. V gave up 5 bases and J gave up 3 bases; unmatched junction bases: 4. Looked up from germline, CDR1 is SEHNR and CDR2 is FQNEAQ (reference sequence). The CDR3 totals 15 residues. The CDR3 loop reads CASSVPSGGYNEQFF. CDR3 DNA sequence: TGTGCCAGCAGCGTTCCTAGCGGGGGCTACAATGAGCAGTTCTTC.

This clonotype was detected many times. This rearrangement joins TRBV20-1 to TRBJ2-2; 11 nucleotides match TRBD2. In germline, CDR1 is DFQATT, CDR2 SNEGSKA (reference sequence). The CDR3 spans 13 residues. V was clipped by 5 bases and J by 7 bases; unmatched bases: 3. Written as DNA, the CDR3 is TGCAGTGCTTCTAGCGGGGGGCACGGGGAGCTGTTTTTT. Translating gives CSASSGGHGELFF.

This clonotype showed up many times. The chain has TRBV2 and TRBJ2-5, with 9 bases lining up with TRBD2. The trim removed 5 bases at V and 3 bases at J, leaving 7 bases unmatched. The CDR3 is 15 amino acids. Germline values: CDR1 SNHLY, CDR2 FYNNEI. Here the CDR3 reads CASSQRASGEETQYF. The CDR3 DNA reads TGTGCCAGCAGTCAGAGGGCTAGCGGGGAAGAGACCCAGTACTTC.